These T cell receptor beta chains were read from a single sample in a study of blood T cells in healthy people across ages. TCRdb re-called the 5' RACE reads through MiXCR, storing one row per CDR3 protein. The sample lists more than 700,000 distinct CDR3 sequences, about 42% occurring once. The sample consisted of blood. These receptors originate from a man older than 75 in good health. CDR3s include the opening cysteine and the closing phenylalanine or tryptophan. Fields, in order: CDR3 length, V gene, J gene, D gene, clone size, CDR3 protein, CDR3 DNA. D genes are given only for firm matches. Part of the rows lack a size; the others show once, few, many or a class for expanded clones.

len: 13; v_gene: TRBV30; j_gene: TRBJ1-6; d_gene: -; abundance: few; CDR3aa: CAWSSSLGSPLHF; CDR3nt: TGTGCCTGGAGTTCAAGCCTCGGGTCACCCCTCCACTTT
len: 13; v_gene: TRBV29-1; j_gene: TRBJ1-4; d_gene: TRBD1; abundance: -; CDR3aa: CSAKLTGVEKLFF; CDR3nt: TGCAGCGCCAAATTGACAGGGGTTGAAAAACTGTTTTTT
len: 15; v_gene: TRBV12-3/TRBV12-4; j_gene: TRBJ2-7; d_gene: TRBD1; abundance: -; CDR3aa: CASRTGQGNIREQYF; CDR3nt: TGTGCCAGCAGAACAGGACAGGGGAACATCCGCGAGCAGTACTTC
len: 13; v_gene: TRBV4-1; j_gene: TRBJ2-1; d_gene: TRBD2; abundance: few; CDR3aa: CASSQDGGTTEFF; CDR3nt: TGCGCCAGCAGCCAAGATGGGGGGACTACGGAGTTCTTC
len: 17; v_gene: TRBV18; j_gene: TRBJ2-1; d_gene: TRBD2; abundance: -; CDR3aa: CASSPPSAGGSYNEQFF; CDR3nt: TGTGCCAGCTCACCGCCCTCGGCGGGAGGCTCCTACAATGAGCAGTTCTTC
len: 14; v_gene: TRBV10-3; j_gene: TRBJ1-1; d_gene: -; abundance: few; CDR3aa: CAIIPDRSGSEAFF; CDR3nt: TGTGCCATCATTCCCGACAGGAGTGGGAGTGAAGCTTTCTTT
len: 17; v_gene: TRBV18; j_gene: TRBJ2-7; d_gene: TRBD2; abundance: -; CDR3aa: CASSPRLAGGLYNEQYF; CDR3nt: TGTGCCAGCTCACCAAGACTAGCGGGAGGCCTTTACAATGAGCAGTACTTC
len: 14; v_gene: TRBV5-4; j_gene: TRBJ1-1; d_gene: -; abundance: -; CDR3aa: CASSFEGGNTEAFF; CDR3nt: TGTGCCAGCAGCTTCGAGGGGGGGAACACTGAAGCTTTCTTT
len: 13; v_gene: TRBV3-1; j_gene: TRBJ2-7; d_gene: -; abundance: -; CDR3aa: CASSQGRYYEQYF; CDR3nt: TGTGCCAGCAGCCAAGGGAGGTACTACGAGCAGTACTTC
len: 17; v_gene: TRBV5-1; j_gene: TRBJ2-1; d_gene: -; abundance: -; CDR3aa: CASSFRLSGYLDNEQFF; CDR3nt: TGCGCCAGCAGCTTTCGATTGTCGGGGTACCTCGACAATGAGCAGTTCTTC